Presented here are 18 T cell receptor beta chains from one specimen sequenced in a study of blood T cell repertoires in COVID-19. Sequencing was performed with immunoSEQ multiplex PCR; in TCRdb, only in-frame clones are kept and a portion is missing. Among under 200,000 clones listed, around four fifths were seen once. Sequencing input: peripheral blood. The origin of the receptors is a woman aged 35 to 49 with acute or convalescent COVID-19.

This sequence joins TRBV7-9 and TRBJ2-7, with 7 bases identical to TRBD1. Germline lookup yields CDR1 SEHNR and CDR2 FQNEAQ (reference sequence). There are 15 residues in the CDR3. The trim removed 3 bases at V and 4 bases at J, leaving 9 bases unmatched. CDR3: CASSLARDRLYEQYF. CDR3 sequence (DNA): TGTGCCAGCAGCTTGGCTCGGGACAGACTATACGAGCAGTACTTC.

The chain recombines TRBV6-2 or TRBV6-3 with TRBJ2-2, with D perhaps TRBD1 (6 bases). Trimming removed 2 bases from V and 7 bases from J, with 14 bases in between. The length of the CDR3 is 15 residues. Germline loops: CDR1 MNHEY, CDR2 SVGEGT. The CDR3 is CASSYGTSLGGELFF. The CDR3 coding sequence is TGTGCCAGCAGTTACGGGACAAGTCTCGGCGGGGAGCTGTTTTTT.

The chain uses TRBV2 and TRBJ2-1; D might be TRBD1 (6 bases). This CDR3 is 13 amino acids long. V lost 7 bases, J lost 8 bases, and 15 bases lay in between. Germline V gives CDR1 SNHLY, CDR2 FYNNEI. This CDR3 reads CASKETGRDEQFF. Written as DNA, the CDR3 is TGTGCCAGCAAGGAGACAGGCCGCGATGAGCAGTTCTTC.

The chain has TRBV5-1 and TRBJ2-7, with 11 positions matching TRBD1. This CDR3 region has 15 residues. The V gene's germline CDR1 is SGHRS and CDR2 YFSETQ. Unmatched junction bases numbered 5, after V lost 4 bases and J lost 2 bases. CDR3 region: CASSRTGQGAYEQYF. Written as DNA, the CDR3 is TGCGCCAGCAGCCGAACGGGACAGGGGGCCTACGAGCAGTACTTC.

V gene TRBV6-1 combines with J gene TRBJ1-4, with 9 bases matching TRBD1. The CDR3 is made up of 14 amino acids. The germline CDR1 and CDR2 sequences are MNHNS and SASEGT. Germline trimming cut 1 base from V and 10 bases from J; bases unmatched to any gene: 4. In DNA, the CDR3 is TGTGCCAGCAGTGAAGTCCCGGGACAGGGAAAACTGTTTTTT. Encoded protein: CASSEVPGQGKLFF.

The rearrangement uses TRBV7-9 and TRBJ1-2; 10 nucleotides agree with TRBD1. The junction had 5 bases not matched to a gene; V was cut back by 5 bases and J by 5 bases. Germline V gene lookup returns CDR1 SEHNR and CDR2 FQNEAQ (reference sequence). The CDR3 has 14 residues. In DNA form, the CDR3 reads TGTGCCAGCAGCGGCGGACAGGGGGGTTATGGCTACACCTTC. Its protein is CASSGGQGGYGYTF.

This chain joins TRBV27 and TRBJ1-4; TRBD1 matches at 8 bases. The CDR3 covers 16 residues. V gave up 7 bases and J gave up 7 bases; unmatched junction bases: 14. Per the germline V gene, CDR1 is MNHEY and CDR2 is SMNVEV (reference sequence). The CDR3 sequence is CASTRGTGQGSEKLFF. The CDR3 DNA is TGTGCCAGCACCCGGGGGACAGGACAGGGAAGTGAAAAACTGTTTTTT.

The chain links TRBV4-1 to TRBJ1-2; D remains ambiguous. Germline assignment: CDR1 MGHRA and CDR2 YSYEKL. CDR3 length: 18 amino acids. V was cut by 8 bases and J by 7 bases, with 32 bases left in between. The CDR3 region is CASSPVGGRKDGIGGYTF. The DNA of the CDR3 is TGCGCCAGCTCCCCGGTGGGAGGCCGTAAGGACGGGATCGGTGGCTACACCTTC.

The genes are TRBV5-1 and TRBJ2-5, with no clear D. The CDR3 sequence is 11 residues long. V was clipped by 3 bases and J by 5 bases, with 5 bases between them. Germline CDR1 and CDR2: SGHRS and YFSETQ. The chain's CDR3 is CASSSVETQYF. The CDR3 nucleotides are TGCGCCAGCAGCTCGGTGGAGACCCAGTACTTC.

CDR3 protein: CASSYWTGNQPQHF. In DNA form, the CDR3 reads TGTGCCAGCAGTTACTGGACAGGTAATCAGCCCCAGCATTTT. The rearrangement uses TRBV6-2 or TRBV6-3 and TRBJ1-5; the match to TRBD1 covers 7 bases. The V and J ends lost 1 base and 4 bases, in that order; junction bases with no gene match: 1. CDR3 size: 14 residues. The germline CDR1 and CDR2 sequences are MNHEY and SVGEGT.

J is TRBJ1-4 and V is TRBV9; 7 nucleotides align to TRBD1. This CDR3 comprises 15 residues. Trimming at V came to 0 bases and at J to 7 bases, leaving 6 bases not matched to a gene. Germline CDR1 reads SGDLS; CDR2 reads YYNGEE. The CDR3 DNA reads TGTGCCAGCAGCGTAGCTAGAGGGGGCAGTGAAAAACTGTTTTTT. Protein: CASSVARGGSEKLFF.

To note about this clone: The same CDR3 arises from other DNA sequences in this sample as well. J is TRBJ1-5 and V is TRBV3-1 (or the pseudogene TRBV3-2); D gene ambiguous. CDR3 length equals 12 residues. The germline V gene has CDR1 LGHDT and CDR2 YNNKEL (reference sequence). Trimming stripped 3 bases from V and 6 bases from J, with 6 bases between. CDR3 sequence reads: CASSHSGQPQHF. The CDR3, as DNA: TGTGCCAGCAGCCACTCAGGTCAGCCCCAGCATTTT.

This clone occurred a few times. In the same sample, other DNA sequences code for this CDR3. The gene calls are TRBV18 and TRBJ2-3; 9 nucleotides line up with TRBD2. There are 14 residues in the CDR3. CDR1 and CDR2 (germline): KGHSH, LQKENI. V was clipped by 3 bases and J by 3 bases; unmatched bases: 1. The CDR3 sequence is CASSPSGGTDTQYF. Written as DNA, the CDR3 is TGTGCCAGCTCACCTAGCGGGGGTACAGATACGCAGTATTTT.

The V and J genes are TRBV4-2 and TRBJ1-2; possible D gene TRBD1, 5 bases. V was shortened by 2 bases and J by 5 bases, with 15 bases between the two germline ends. The CDR3 extends over 15 amino acids. The germline V gene encodes CDR1 LGHNA and CDR2 YNFKEQ. DNA of the CDR3: TGTGCCAGCAGCCAATCCCAGGCAGGGAGGTATGGCTACACCTTC. It is translated as CASSQSQAGRYGYTF.

The chain recombines TRBV20-1 with TRBJ1-1; TRBD1 matches at 9 bases. There are 15 residues in the CDR3. The germline CDR1 and CDR2 sequences are DFQATT and SNEGSKA (reference sequence). V lost 3 bases to trimming and J lost 4 bases; unmatched junction nucleotides: 9. This chain's CDR3 is CSASKQDRGGTEAFF. The CDR3 DNA sequence: TGCAGTGCTAGTAAGCAGGACAGGGGCGGCACTGAAGCTTTCTTT.

The rearrangement links TRBV15 to TRBJ2-1, with TRBD2 matching 8 bases. J was trimmed by 0 bases and V by 0 bases; bases with no gene match: 4. The CDR3 spans 17 residues. CDR1 is LNHNV and CDR2 is YYDKDF in the germline V gene (reference sequence). The CDR3 is CATSRDAGGLSYNEQFF. CDR3 bases: TGTGCCACCAGCAGAGATGCGGGGGGTCTCTCCTACAATGAGCAGTTCTTC.

The genes are TRBV6-5 and TRBJ1-1, with TRBD1 as a possible D gene (5 bases). Per germline, CDR1 MNHEY and CDR2 SVGAGI. There are 14 residues in the CDR3. Trimming left V 7 bases short and J 6 bases short, with 18 bases between. The CDR3 region has the DNA TGTGCCAGCACACGAGGCGGGGTGGGGGCTGAAGCTTTCTTT. Protein sequence: CASTRGGVGAEAFF.

The rearrangement joins TRBV6-5 to TRBJ1-1; TRBD1 might be the D (6 bases). The CDR3 runs to 12 residues. Germline lookup yields CDR1 MNHEY and CDR2 SVGAGI. With 2 bases removed from V and 11 bases from J, the gap between germline ends came to 12 bases. The CDR3 coding sequence is TGTGCCAGCAGTTACCTTGGACAGACGGCTTTCTTT. Its translation is CASSYLGQTAFF.